The 27 T cell receptor beta chains below were found in one sample sequenced in a study of regulatory T cells in long-lasting Graves disease. As for time point: newly diagnosed GD, antithyroid drugs for less than 3 months. Researchers made the TCR library from RNA that was extracted from PBMCs. TCR beta libraries were built with iRepertoire HTBI primers and Arm-PCR of CDR3 regions. TCRdb reanalysed the multiplex PCR reads using MiXCR and keeps one entry per CDR3 protein. The repertoire holds some 500,000 distinct CDR3 sequences, with 13% as singletons. The same sample was also used in a study of T cells in Graves' hyperthyroidism and ophthalmopathy.

The sequenced sample was peripheral blood mononuclear cells (PBMCs), obtained at new diagnosis, from a patient treated with antithyroid drugs. These receptors all come from a man aged 30-40 years with Graves disease.

This clonotype was picked up many times. The chain employs TRBV27 and TRBJ1-2; D gene unclear. V was pared by 2 bases and J by 8 bases, with 12 bases between. The CDR3 sequence is 13 residues long. Germline CDR1 and CDR2: MNHEY and SMNVEV (reference sequence). The CDR3 bases are TGTGCCAGCAGTTTAATGGGAAATCGCGGCTACACCTTC. This sequence encodes CASSLMGNRGYTF.

This clonotype came up many times. This chain links TRBV19 with TRBJ2-7, with a weak D call TRBD2 (5 bases). CDR1 and CDR2 (germline): LNHDA, SQIVND (reference sequence). The V end lost 10 bases, the J end lost 0 bases, and 13 bases lay between the germline ends. The CDR3 sequence is 13 residues long. CDR3 in amino acids: CATRPGSSYEQYF. The CDR3 DNA sequence: TGTGCCACCCGCCCGGGGAGCTCCTACGAGCAGTACTTC.

This clonotype was counted many times. CDR3 nucleotides: TGTGCCACCACAGAGCTGGGGGAGATCGGAGATACGCAGTATTTT. It is translated as CATTELGEIGDTQYF. The V and J genes are TRBV10-3 and TRBJ2-3, with D perhaps assigned TRBD1 or TRBD2 (5 bases each). The CDR3 is 15 residues long. The germline gives CDR1 ENHRY, CDR2 SYGVKD. V shed 10 bases and J shed 5 bases, with 22 bases lying between them.

This clonotype was seen repeatedly, ten times or more. The genes are TRBV7-8 and TRBJ1-1, with D tentatively TRBD1 (6 bases). This CDR3 has 12 amino acids. The V end lost 3 bases, the J end lost 11 bases, and 13 bases lay between the germline ends. Germline-derived CDR1 and CDR2 are SGHVS and FQNEAQ. CDR3 loop: CASSFAGDGAFF. The CDR3 DNA reads as TGTGCCAGCAGCTTCGCAGGGGATGGGGCTTTCTTT. The variable domain in full, completed from reference TRBV7-8 and TRBJ1-1, reads GAGVSQSPRYKVAKRGQDVALRCDPISGHVSLFWYQQALGQGPEFLTYFQNEAQLDKSGLPSDRFFAERPEGSVSTLKIQRTQQEDSAVYLCASSFAGDGAFFGQGTRLTVV.

This clonotype appeared many times. The chain recombines TRBV27 with TRBJ2-5; D remains unclear. From germline, CDR1 is MNHEY and CDR2 SMNVEV (reference sequence). V was pared by 5 bases and J by 4 bases, with 14 bases between. The CDR3 loop spans 14 amino acids. CDR3 DNA sequence: TGTGCCAGCAGTCCCTGGGCGGAACCAGAGACCCAGTACTTC. It is translated as CASSPWAEPETQYF.

This clonotype came up many times. V is TRBV12-3 or TRBV12-4 and J is TRBJ1-2, with a weak D call TRBD1 (5 bases). The CDR3 loop spans 14 amino acids. Trimming cost V 6 bases and J 4 bases, with 15 bases left between them. Here the CDR3 DNA reads TGTGCCAGCAGGACATCCGGGGCGCTCTATGGCTACACCTTC. Translation: CASRTSGALYGYTF.

This clonotype came up many times. V and J are TRBV2 and TRBJ2-1; D is unresolved. Germline V CDR1 and CDR2: SNHLY, FYNNEI. There are 13 residues in the CDR3. Trimming shortened V by 7 bases and J by 6 bases, and 13 bases separated the two germline ends. Written as DNA, the CDR3 is TGTGCCAGCATTTTAATACGGTTCAATGAGCAGTTCTTC. It translates to CASILIRFNEQFF. The full variable domain, with the rest looked up from reference TRBV2 and TRBJ2-1, is EPEVTQTPSHQVTQMGQEVILRCVPISNHLYFYWYRQILGQKVEFLVSFYNNEISEKSEIFDDQFSVERPDGSNFTLKIRSTKLEDSAMYFCASILIRFNEQFFGPGTRLTVL.

This clonotype was picked up many times. This sequence joins TRBV20-1 and TRBJ1-5, with D uncertain. The CDR3 is 12 residues long. The V end lost 3 bases, the J end lost 6 bases, and 9 bases lay between the germline ends. Germline loops: CDR1 DFQATT, CDR2 SNEGSKA (reference sequence). The CDR3 loop reads CSASRGGQPQHF. In DNA form, the CDR3 reads TGCAGTGCTAGCCGGGGAGGTCAGCCCCAGCATTTT.

This rearrangement joins TRBV6-4 to TRBJ2-3; D uncertain. The CDR3 loop spans 15 amino acids. V was shortened by 0 bases and J by 2 bases, with 9 bases between the two germline ends. Germline assignment: CDR1 MRHNA and CDR2 SNTAGT. CDR3 residues: CASSDSLAITDTQYF. The CDR3 DNA reads TGTGCCAGCAGTGACTCCCTCGCAATCACAGATACGCAGTATTTT.

The sample holds a few counts of this clonotype. The chain recombines TRBV7-9 with TRBJ2-2; the D gene is possibly TRBD1 (6 bases). Looked up from germline, CDR1 is SEHNR and CDR2 is FQNEAQ (reference sequence). The CDR3 sequence is 14 residues long. Trimming shortened V by 5 bases and J by 7 bases, and 14 bases separated the two germline ends. The CDR3, as DNA: TGTGCCAGCAGCGGCTCCGGGACACTCGGGGAGCTGTTTTTT. Translation: CASSGSGTLGELFF.

This clonotype was picked up many times. In DNA form, the CDR3 reads TGTGCCAGCAGCACCAGCGGAAGGGCCTACGAGCAGTACTTC. Protein: CASSTSGRAYEQYF. V usage is TRBV7-3 and J usage is TRBJ2-7; possibly TRBD2 for D (5 bases). Trimming left V 5 bases short and J 2 bases short, with 13 bases between. The CDR3 totals 14 residues. Germline V gene lookup returns CDR1 SGHTA and CDR2 FQGTGA.

This clonotype was seen ten or more times. The V and J genes are TRBV29-1 and TRBJ1-1, with D tentatively TRBD1 (6 bases). The germline V gene encodes CDR1 SQVTM and CDR2 ANQGSEA. Trimming stripped 6 bases from V and 7 bases from J, with 9 bases between. This CDR3 comprises 10 residues. The CDR3 spells CSVRTVEAFF. The CDR3 DNA sequence: TGCAGCGTGCGGACAGTTGAAGCTTTCTTT.

This clonotype has at least ten counts. The chain uses TRBV7-8 and TRBJ1-1; D is possibly TRBD1 (6 bases). The germline gives CDR1 SGHVS, CDR2 FQNEAQ. The V gene lost 8 bases and the J gene lost 7 bases, with 14 bases spanning the gap. The CDR3 extends over 12 amino acids. In DNA, the CDR3 is TGTGCCAGCGGTACACAGGGCCGTGAAGCTTTCTTT. Encoded protein: CASGTQGREAFF.

The chain combines TRBV5-1 with TRBJ1-1; TRBD1 matches 10 bases. From germline, CDR1 is SGHRS and CDR2 YFSETQ. The CDR3 extends over 16 amino acids. V shed 4 bases and J 4 bases; nucleotides not matched to a gene: 10. The CDR3 bases are TGCGCCAGCAGCGCCCGACAGGGGGCCGTAGGCACTGAAGCTTTCTTT. Translating it yields CASSARQGAVGTEAFF.

As to this clonotype: This may be a read error, as it is one base from a much larger clone. J is TRBJ2-5 and V is TRBV7-2, with 7 bases matching TRBD2. This CDR3 has 15 residues. J lost 3 bases, V lost 7 bases, and 11 bases had no gene match. Germline CDR1 is SGHTA and CDR2 is FQGNSA. The CDR3 sequence is CASIQRRLAEETQYF. CDR3 DNA sequence: TGTGCCAGCATCCAGCGCCGACTAGCAGAAGAGACCCAGTACTTC.

This clonotype was seen ten or more times. In nucleotides, the CDR3 is TGTGCCATCAGTGAAATAAGGACAGGGATATCTGAAGCTTTCTTT. It encodes CAISEIRTGISEAFF. The gene calls are TRBV10-3 and TRBJ1-1, with 8 nucleotides matching TRBD1. The CDR3 is 15 residues long. Germline assignment: CDR1 ENHRY and CDR2 SYGVKD. The junction had 9 bases not matched to a gene; V was cut back by 3 bases and J by 6 bases.

V gene TRBV5-1 combines with J gene TRBJ2-5, with 10 positions matching TRBD1. Germline V CDR1 and CDR2: SGHRS, YFSETQ. Germline trimming cut 6 bases from V and 4 bases from J; bases unmatched to any gene: 6. The CDR3 extends over 14 amino acids. In nucleotides, the CDR3 is TGCGCCAGCACAAAAGGGACAGGGGTAGAGACCCAGTACTTC. This sequence encodes CASTKGTGVETQYF. Combining the CDR3 with reference TRBV5-1 and TRBJ2-5 gives the whole variable domain KAGVTQTPRYLIKTRGQQVTLSCSPISGHRSVSWYQQTPGQGLQFLFEYFSETQRNKGNFPGRFSGRQFSNSRSEMNVSTLELGDSALYLCASTKGTGVETQYFGPGTRLLVL.

The rearrangement joins TRBV6-4 to TRBJ2-1; 7 nucleotides line up with TRBD1. CDR1 is MRHNA, CDR2 SNTAGT, per germline. V shed 6 bases, J shed 2 bases, and the junction held 10 bases outside the gene matches. The CDR3 runs 16 residues. The CDR3 coding sequence is TGTGCCAGCAGACTGCCCGGGACAGTTCCCTACAATGAGCAGTTCTTC. Its protein is CASRLPGTVPYNEQFF.

This clonotype has ten or more counts. The rearrangement joins TRBV19 to TRBJ1-1; possibly TRBD1 for D (5 bases). CDR3 length: 16 amino acids. V shed 1 base and J shed 1 base, with 13 bases lying between them. The germline gives CDR1 LNHDA, CDR2 SQIVND (reference sequence). The CDR3 DNA sequence: TGTGCCAGTAGTATAGGACAGAGCAGGCGGAACACTGAAGCTTTCTTT. This codes for CASSIGQSRRNTEAFF. The full variable domain, its missing parts supplied by reference TRBV19 and TRBJ1-1, is DGGITQSPKYLFRKEGQNVTLSCEQNLNHDAMYWYRQDPGQGLRLIYYSQIVNDFQKGDIAEGYSVSREKKESFPLTVTSAQKNPTAFYLCASSIGQSRRNTEAFFGQGTRLTVV.

The chain uses TRBV28 and TRBJ2-7; D is possibly TRBD2 (6 bases). Germline V CDR1 and CDR2: MDHEN, SYDVKM. V gave up 8 bases and J gave up 0 bases, with 17 bases separating them. There are 15 residues in the CDR3. The CDR3 DNA is TGTGCCAGCGTAGGCGGGACTTCTTACTCCTACGAGCAGTACTTC. It yields the protein CASVGGTSYSYEQYF.

Ten or more counts support this clonotype. One junction end disagrees with the germline gene, perhaps due to a read error. The gene calls are TRBV2 and TRBJ2-5, with a tentative D call TRBD2 (5 bases). The CDR3 consists of 15 residues. The germline V gene has CDR1 SNHLY and CDR2 FYNNEI. The CDR3 DNA reads TGTGCCCGCAGGAACCTCGGACTTACACAAGAGACCCAGTACTTC. Its protein is CARRNLGLTQETQYF. The full variable domain, rest sourced from reference TRBV2 and TRBJ2-5, is EPEVTQTPSHQVTQMGQEVILRCVPISNHLYFYWYRQILGQKVEFLVSFYNNEISEKSEIFDDQFSVERPDGSNFTLKIRSTKLEDSAMYFCARRNLGLTQETQYFGPGTRLLVL.

The chain uses TRBV18 and TRBJ1-4; no firm D call. The CDR3 loop spans 15 amino acids. The germline V gene encodes CDR1 KGHSH and CDR2 LQKENI. V lost 4 bases to trimming and J lost 6 bases, with 15 bases between them. CDR3 nucleotides: TGTGCCAGCTCACGCTTGTATAGTAGTGATGAAAAACTGTTTTTT. Its protein product is CASSRLYSSDEKLFF.

V usage is TRBV5-1 and J usage is TRBJ2-3; no definite D call. The V end was cut by 3 bases, the J end by 2 bases, with 7 bases between. The CDR3 extends over 13 amino acids. Germline values: CDR1 SGHRS, CDR2 YFSETQ. CDR3 nucleotides: TGCGCCAGCAGCTCCCAGATCACAGATACGCAGTATTTT. Its translation: CASSSQITDTQYF.

This clonotype was picked up many times. The rearrangement links TRBV20-1 to TRBJ2-1, with D possibly TRBD2 on 7 matching bases. CDR1 and CDR2 (germline): DFQATT, SNEGSKA (reference sequence). The V and J ends lost 4 bases and 7 bases respectively, with 17 bases between them. The CDR3 sequence is 14 residues long. This CDR3 reads CSATGLGGRNEQFF. CDR3 in DNA: TGCAGTGCTACAGGACTAGGGGGTCGGAATGAGCAGTTCTTC.

The table lists this clonotype with a few counts. The chain employs TRBV15 and TRBJ2-7; D might be TRBD2 (5 bases). The CDR3 is 17 residues long. V lost 0 bases, J lost 4 bases, and 19 bases lay in between. Per the germline V gene, CDR1 is LNHNV and CDR2 is YYDKDF (reference sequence). The CDR3 DNA is TGTGCCACCAGCAGAGATGGGTCGGCGAGAGGGCTGTACGAGCAGTACTTC. It yields the protein CATSRDGSARGLYEQYF.

This chain joins TRBV11-2 and TRBJ2-2, with 11 bases matching TRBD2. There are 17 residues in the CDR3. The V gene end was trimmed by 5 bases and the J gene end by 0 bases; junction bases not matched to a gene: 5. CDR1 is SGHAT and CDR2 is FQNNGV in the germline V gene. The CDR3 loop is CASSHYSGRANTGELFF. In DNA form, the CDR3 reads TGTGCCAGCAGCCACTATAGCGGGAGGGCGAACACCGGGGAGCTGTTTTTT. Drawing the rest from reference TRBV11-2 and TRBJ2-2, the complete variable domain is EAGVAQSPRYKIIEKRQSVAFWCNPISGHATLYWYQQILGQGPKLLIQFQNNGVVDDSQLPKDRFSAERLKGVDSTLKIQPAKLEDSAVYLCASSHYSGRANTGELFFGEGSRLTVL.

The table lists this clonotype with many counts. The rearrangement uses TRBV7-6 and TRBJ2-3; a possible D gene is TRBD2 (5 bases). The CDR3 spans 13 residues. The germline V gene has CDR1 SGHVS and CDR2 FNYEAQ. The germline V and J ends were trimmed by 5 bases and 7 bases, with 13 bases remaining between them. CDR3 protein: CASSTSSVNTQYF. DNA of the CDR3: TGTGCCAGCAGCACTAGTAGCGTGAATACGCAGTATTTT.